Presented here are 26 T cell receptor beta chains from one specimen sequenced in a study of T cells in Graves' hyperthyroidism and ophthalmopathy. TCR beta CDR3 sequences were amplified from RNA transcripts. Carried out on the TCR CDR3, a first-round RT-PCR used the HTBI primer set. TCRdb itself ran the multiplex PCR reads through MiXCR, one entry per CDR3 protein. The data show approximately 320,000 distinct CDR3 sequences, around 17% seen once. The sequenced sample was blood. The receptors stem from a man aged 25-45 years with Graves' hyperthyroidism.

This clonotype was seen many times. The gene calls are TRBV11-2 and TRBJ2-7; D is unresolved. The germline gives CDR1 SGHAT, CDR2 FQNNGV. This CDR3 contains 13 residues. Between the trimmed V and J ends, which lost 5 bases and 0 bases, there was a span of 8 bases. CDR3 amino acids: CASSHGSSYEQYF. Written as DNA, the CDR3 is TGTGCCAGCAGCCATGGATCCTCCTACGAGCAGTACTTC. Supplemented by reference TRBV11-2 and TRBJ2-7, the full variable domain reads EAGVAQSPRYKIIEKRQSVAFWCNPISGHATLYWYQQILGQGPKLLIQFQNNGVVDDSQLPKDRFSAERLKGVDSTLKIQPAKLEDSAVYLCASSHGSSYEQYFGPGTRLTVT.

As regards this clonotype: A much more abundant neighbour one base away suggests this may be a read error. The V and J genes are TRBV3-1 and TRBJ2-2; D call uncertain. With 5 bases removed from V and 8 bases from J, the gap between germline ends came to 12 bases. Germline V gene data show CDR1 as LGHDT and CDR2 as YNNKEL (reference sequence). The CDR3 has 13 amino acids. CDR3 coding DNA: TGTGCCAGCAGCAAAGGATCCGGGGGGGAGCTGTTTTTT. It is translated as CASSKGSGGELFF.

In its sample, this clonotype was seen many times. The chain employs TRBV3-1 and TRBJ1-1, with a tentative D call TRBD1 (5 bases). This CDR3 comprises 13 residues. CDR1 and CDR2 from the germline V gene are LGHDT and YNNKEL (reference sequence). The V and J ends lost 3 bases and 3 bases respectively, with 8 bases between them. For the CDR3, the DNA is TGTGCCAGCAGCCAGCTCAGGGACACTGAAGCTTTCTTT. It translates to CASSQLRDTEAFF.

This clonotype has ten or more counts. The rearrangement links TRBV7-8 to TRBJ1-1, with D unclear. The V gene lost 1 base and the J gene lost 4 bases, with 10 bases spanning the gap. CDR1 is SGHVS, CDR2 FQNEAQ, per germline. This CDR3 comprises 14 residues. The CDR3 sequence is CASSLGETGTEAFF. CDR3 nucleotide sequence: TGTGCCAGCAGCTTAGGGGAGACTGGCACTGAAGCTTTCTTT.

This clonotype was seen ten or more times. The chain links TRBV20-1 to TRBJ1-5; D not resolved. This CDR3 spans 12 amino acids. The germline gives CDR1 DFQATT, CDR2 SNEGSKA (reference sequence). V lost 1 base to trimming and J lost 9 bases, with 10 bases between them. CDR3 sequence: CSARVPWGPQHF. The CDR3 DNA is TGCAGTGCTAGAGTGCCCTGGGGGCCCCAGCATTTT.

This clonotype came up many times. The chain carries TRBV28 and TRBJ2-7, with D perhaps assigned TRBD1 or TRBD2 (5 bases each). Trimming removed 2 bases from V and 4 bases from J, with 12 bases in between. CDR1 is MDHEN, CDR2 SYDVKM, per germline. The CDR3 covers 14 residues. CDR3: CASSLEGFQYEQYF. The DNA of the CDR3 is TGTGCCAGCAGTTTAGAGGGGTTCCAGTACGAGCAGTACTTC.

This clonotype has ten or more counts. The chain links TRBV5-1 to TRBJ2-7; 10 positions match TRBD1. V shed 2 bases, J shed 2 bases, and the junction held 7 bases outside the gene matches. From germline, CDR1 is SGHRS and CDR2 YFSETQ. The CDR3 has 16 residues. CDR3 nucleotide sequence: TGCGCCAGCAGCTTATTAGGGGGACAGGGGACCTACGAGCAGTACTTC. Translated: CASSLLGGQGTYEQYF.

This clonotype was recorded a few times. The rearrangement joins TRBV7-9 to TRBJ1-1; D is possibly TRBD1 (5 bases). The V end was cut by 3 bases, the J end by 4 bases, with 12 bases between. This CDR3 spans 14 amino acids. CDR1 SEHNR and CDR2 FQNEAQ come from the germline V gene (reference sequence). CDR3 amino acids: CASSLEGASTEAFF. Written as DNA, the CDR3 is TGTGCCAGCAGCTTGGAAGGGGCCTCCACTGAAGCTTTCTTT.

This clonotype turned up a few times. The chain recombines TRBV2 with TRBJ2-3, with 12 bases identical to TRBD2. J gave up 6 bases and V 6 bases, and 7 bases lay outside the gene matches. From germline, CDR1 is SNHLY and CDR2 FYNNEI. The CDR3 has 15 residues. The CDR3 here is CASRERLAGADTQYF. CDR3 DNA sequence: TGTGCCAGCAGGGAAAGACTAGCGGGAGCGGATACGCAGTATTTT.

This clonotype was seen many times. The J gene is TRBJ1-2, the V gene TRBV28, with a weak D call TRBD1 (6 bases). Germline-derived CDR1 and CDR2 are MDHEN and SYDVKM. The CDR3 extends over 14 amino acids. V was pared by 3 bases and J by 6 bases, with 14 bases between. The CDR3 loop reads CASSLSPQGNGYTF. The CDR3 DNA reads as TGTGCCAGCAGTTTGTCCCCCCAGGGGAATGGCTACACCTTC.

Only a few counts were recorded for this clonotype. The chain links TRBV18 to TRBJ2-1; a weak D match, TRBD1 (5 bases). V was cut by 6 bases and J by 2 bases, with 17 bases left in between. The CDR3 is 16 residues long. In germline, CDR1 is KGHSH, CDR2 LQKENI. CDR3 sequence: CASSPRQTITYNEQFF. CDR3 DNA: TGTGCCAGCTCGCCGAGACAGACCATTACCTACAATGAGCAGTTCTTC.

The chain combines TRBV6-5 with TRBJ1-2; no clear D. With 8 bases removed from V and 4 bases from J, the gap between germline ends came to 11 bases. The CDR3 extends over 12 amino acids. Germline V gene lookup returns CDR1 MNHEY and CDR2 SVGAGI. CDR3 DNA sequence: TGTGCCAGCGGAGGGCAGTCCTATGGCTACACCTTC. Residues: CASGGQSYGYTF.

Ten or more counts support this clonotype. This chain connects TRBV12-3 or TRBV12-4 to TRBJ2-3, with D maybe TRBD2 (6 bases). Trimming took off 7 bases at V and 5 bases at J, with 16 bases between the two ends. The CDR3 is 14 residues long. CDR3 sequence: CASTKAGREDTQYF. CDR3 DNA sequence: TGTGCCAGCACCAAAGCGGGTCGAGAAGATACGCAGTATTTT.

The chain couples TRBV7-2 to TRBJ2-7, with TRBD2 matching 7 bases. The CDR3 length is 14 residues. Germline trimming cut 3 bases from V and 3 bases from J; bases unmatched to any gene: 5. Germline CDR1 and CDR2: SGHTA and FQGNSA. The CDR3 spells CASSLTGGLYEQYF. CDR3 DNA sequence: TGTGCCAGCAGCTTGACGGGAGGCCTCTACGAGCAGTACTTC. The full variable domain, with the rest looked up from reference TRBV7-2 and TRBJ2-7, is GAGVSQSPSNKVTEKGKDVELRCDPISGHTALYWYRQSLGQGLEFLIYFQGNSAPDKSGLPSDRFSAERTGGSVSTLTIQRTQQEDSAVYLCASSLTGGLYEQYFGPGTRLTVT.

This clonotype was counted only a few times. The rearrangement joins TRBV6-1 to TRBJ1-3, with no clear D. Trimming pared 7 bases from V and 4 bases from J, leaving 17 bases between. The germline gives CDR1 MNHNS, CDR2 SASEGT. The CDR3 is 15 amino acids. CDR3 loop: CASTLREDGGNTIYF. In DNA form, the CDR3 reads TGTGCCAGCACCCTAAGGGAAGACGGAGGAAACACCATATATTTT.

This clonotype turned up a few times. The V gene is TRBV25-1, the J gene TRBJ2-7; D perhaps matches TRBD1 (5 bases). Germline CDR1 and CDR2: MGHDK and SYGVNS. CDR3 length equals 15 residues. Trimming left V 5 bases short and J 6 bases short, with 20 bases between. The CDR3 nucleotides are TGTGCCAGCAGTTCCCCCAGGGTCCTTCGTGGCGAGCAGTACTTC. The encoded protein is CASSSPRVLRGEQYF.

This clonotype appeared many times. This chain uses TRBV7-8 with TRBJ2-1; the match to TRBD2 covers 7 bases. CDR3 length: 15 amino acids. Losses at the gene ends were 6 bases for V and 7 bases for J; bases not matched to a gene: 12. The germline gives CDR1 SGHVS, CDR2 FQNEAQ. The CDR3 nucleotides are TGTGCCAGCAGGCGTCGTGTGGGAGGGATTAATGAGCAGTTCTTC. This sequence encodes CASRRRVGGINEQFF.

The sample holds many counts of this clonotype. The chain links TRBV11-2 to TRBJ1-1; D is possibly TRBD1 (5 bases). This CDR3 has 15 residues. Looked up from germline, CDR1 is SGHAT and CDR2 is FQNNGV. Trimming left V 1 base short and J 2 bases short, with 11 bases between. CDR3 residues: CASSLVGGSNTEAFF. The CDR3 DNA follows: TGTGCCAGCAGCTTAGTTGGGGGAAGTAACACTGAAGCTTTCTTT. Supplemented by reference TRBV11-2 and TRBJ1-1, the full variable domain reads EAGVAQSPRYKIIEKRQSVAFWCNPISGHATLYWYQQILGQGPKLLIQFQNNGVVDDSQLPKDRFSAERLKGVDSTLKIQPAKLEDSAVYLCASSLVGGSNTEAFFGQGTRLTVV.

In this sample, this clonotype turned up many times. The chain combines TRBV2 with TRBJ1-5, with D perhaps matching TRBD1 (5 bases). The V and J ends lost 6 bases and 7 bases respectively, with 16 bases between them. CDR1 SNHLY and CDR2 FYNNEI come from the germline V gene. This CDR3 spans 14 amino acids. The chain's CDR3 is CASSGGRGEQPQHF. DNA of the CDR3: TGTGCCAGCAGCGGGGGGAGAGGTGAGCAGCCCCAGCATTTT.

This clonotype was counted a few times. The gene calls are TRBV24-1 and TRBJ1-1; 10 positions agree with TRBD1. V lost 9 bases, J lost 7 bases, and 7 bases stayed unmatched. CDR3 length: 13 residues. The germline gives CDR1 KGHDR, CDR2 SFDVKD. CDR3 protein: CATSDRGGSEAFF. The CDR3 nucleotides read TGTGCCACCTCGGACAGGGGGGGCAGTGAAGCTTTCTTT.

This clonotype was seen many times. The V and J genes are TRBV3-1 and TRBJ1-1, with 8 bases matching TRBD1. The CDR3 is 15 residues long. The V gene end was trimmed by 2 bases and the J gene end by 3 bases; junction bases not matched to a gene: 5. The germline V gene encodes CDR1 LGHDT and CDR2 YNNKEL (reference sequence). The CDR3 sequence: CASSQRQGQDTEAFF. CDR3 bases: TGTGCCAGCAGCCAACGACAGGGGCAGGACACTGAAGCTTTCTTT.

This clonotype was detected only a few times. The genes are TRBV19 and TRBJ1-1; D is unclear. The germline V gene has CDR1 LNHDA and CDR2 SQIVND (reference sequence). Trimming removed 3 bases from V and 7 bases from J, with 9 bases in between. This CDR3 region has 12 residues. Written as DNA, the CDR3 is TGTGCCAGTAGTATGGTGATCGGTGAAGCTTTCTTT. Translating gives CASSMVIGEAFF.

This clonotype was observed a handful of times. The chain recombines TRBV20-1 with TRBJ2-1; 8 bases are shared with TRBD2. Unmatched junction bases numbered 7, after V lost 4 bases and J lost 2 bases. The CDR3 is 15 residues long. Germline CDR1 DFQATT, CDR2 SNEGSKA (reference sequence). The CDR3 loop reads CSAISGEVTYNEQFF. In DNA form, the CDR3 reads TGCAGTGCTATTAGCGGGGAGGTCACCTACAATGAGCAGTTCTTC.

In this sample, this clonotype turned up many times. This chain connects TRBV6-1 to TRBJ2-7, with D perhaps TRBD2 (5 bases). This CDR3 is built from 17 residues. Between the trimmed V and J ends, which lost 3 bases and 0 bases, there was a span of 18 bases. Looked up from germline, CDR1 is MNHNS and CDR2 is SASEGT. This CDR3 is CASSEFGLRVLSYEQYF. CDR3 nucleotides: TGTGCCAGCAGTGAGTTCGGTCTGCGGGTCCTCTCCTACGAGCAGTACTTC.

At least ten counts were recorded for this clonotype. V is TRBV30 and J is TRBJ2-5; the D gene is possibly TRBD2 (6 bases). CDR1 is GTSNPN and CDR2 is SVGIG in the germline V gene (reference sequence). The CDR3 consists of 15 residues. V was shortened by 2 bases and J by 7 bases, with 20 bases between the two germline ends. Here the CDR3 reads CAWSPAGSNLGTQYF. The DNA for the CDR3 is TGTGCCTGGAGTCCAGCGGGCTCTAACCTGGGGACCCAGTACTTC.

The chain joins TRBV11-1 to TRBJ2-2; D is perhaps TRBD2 (5 bases). The length of the CDR3 is 14 residues. Trimming left V 5 bases short and J 3 bases short, with 10 bases between. The germline gives CDR1 SGHAT, CDR2 FQDESV (reference sequence). The CDR3 nucleotides read TGTGCCAGCAGCCAAGAGGGTGACACCGGGGAGCTGTTTTTT. Translation gives CASSQEGDTGELFF.